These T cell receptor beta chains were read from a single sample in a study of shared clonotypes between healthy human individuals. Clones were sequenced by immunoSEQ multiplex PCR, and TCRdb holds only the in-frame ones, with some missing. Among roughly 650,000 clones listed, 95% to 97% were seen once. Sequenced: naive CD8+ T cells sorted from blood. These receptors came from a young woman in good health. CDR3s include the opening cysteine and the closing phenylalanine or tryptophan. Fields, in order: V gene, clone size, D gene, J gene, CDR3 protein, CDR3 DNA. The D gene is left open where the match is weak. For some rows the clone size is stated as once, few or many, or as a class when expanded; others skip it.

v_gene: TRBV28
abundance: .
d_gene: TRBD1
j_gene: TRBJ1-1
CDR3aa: CASRIGTGGAMNTEAFF
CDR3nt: TGTGCCAGCAGAATAGGGACAGGGGGCGCGATGAACACTGAAGCTTTCTTT

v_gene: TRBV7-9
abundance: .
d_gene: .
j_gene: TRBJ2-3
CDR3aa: CASGTDTQYF
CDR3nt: TGTGCCAGCGGCACAGATACGCAGTATTTT

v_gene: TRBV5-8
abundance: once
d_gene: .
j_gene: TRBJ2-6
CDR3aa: CASWGWAGANVLTF
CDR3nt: TGTGCCAGCTGGGGCTGGGCTGGGGCCAACGTCCTGACTTTC

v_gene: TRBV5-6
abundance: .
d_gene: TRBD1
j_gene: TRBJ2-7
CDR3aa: CASSTDTGDRGYEQYF
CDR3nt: TGTGCCAGCAGCACAGATACCGGGGACAGGGGCTACGAGCAGTACTTC

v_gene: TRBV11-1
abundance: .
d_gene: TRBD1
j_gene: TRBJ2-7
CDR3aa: CASTPGGQDYEQYF
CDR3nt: TGTGCCAGCACCCCAGGGGGACAAGACTACGAGCAGTACTTC

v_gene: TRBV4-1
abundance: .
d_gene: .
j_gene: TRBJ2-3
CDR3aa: CASSQDNKGFTDTQYF
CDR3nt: TGCGCCAGCAGCCAAGATAACAAGGGGTTCACAGATACGCAGTATTTT

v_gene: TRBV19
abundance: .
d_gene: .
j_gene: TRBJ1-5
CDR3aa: CASSIGQYNQPQHF
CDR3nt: TGTGCCAGTAGTATTGGCCAGTACAATCAGCCCCAGCATTTT

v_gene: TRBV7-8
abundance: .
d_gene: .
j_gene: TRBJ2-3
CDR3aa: CASTQGVTDTQYF
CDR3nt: TGTGCCAGCACCCAAGGGGTCACAGATACGCAGTATTTT

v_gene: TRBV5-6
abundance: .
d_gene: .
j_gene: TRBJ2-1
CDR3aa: CASSLVKNEQFF
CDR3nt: TGTGCCAGCAGCTTGGTGAAAAATGAGCAGTTCTTC

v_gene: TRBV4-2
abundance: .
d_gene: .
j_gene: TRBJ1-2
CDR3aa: CASSTSVGHLYGYTF
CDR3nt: TGTGCCAGCAGCACATCGGTGGGACACCTATATGGCTACACCTTC

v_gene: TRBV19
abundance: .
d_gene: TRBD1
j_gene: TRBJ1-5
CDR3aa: CASSIDRGEDNQPQHF
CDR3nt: TGTGCCAGTAGTATAGACAGGGGGGAGGACAATCAGCCCCAGCATTTT

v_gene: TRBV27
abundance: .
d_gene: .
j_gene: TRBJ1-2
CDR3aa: CASSTGGSGYTF
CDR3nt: TGTGCCAGCAGTACGGGAGGGAGCGGCTACACCTTC

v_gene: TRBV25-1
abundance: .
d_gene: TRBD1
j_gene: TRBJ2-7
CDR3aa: CASSEWDSSYEQYF
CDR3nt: TGTGCCAGCAGTGAATGGGACAGCTCCTACGAGCAGTACTTC

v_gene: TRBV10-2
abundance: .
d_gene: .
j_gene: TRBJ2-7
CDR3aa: CASHPGRGVYEQYF
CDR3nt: TGCGCCAGCCACCCCGGCAGGGGAGTCTACGAGCAGTACTTC

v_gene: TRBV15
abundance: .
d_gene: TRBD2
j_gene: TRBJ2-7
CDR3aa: CATSRALIAGDDEQYF
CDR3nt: TGTGCCACCAGCAGAGCCCTGATAGCGGGAGATGACGAGCAGTACTTC

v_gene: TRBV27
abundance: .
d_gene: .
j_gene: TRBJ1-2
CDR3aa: CASSPRAGIGGYTF
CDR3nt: TGTGCCAGCAGTCCTCGGGCGGGTATCGGTGGCTACACCTTC

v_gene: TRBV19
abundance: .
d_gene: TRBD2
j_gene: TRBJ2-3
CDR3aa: CASSIIHSGRSPDTQYF
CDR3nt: TGTGCCAGTAGTATAATCCACAGCGGGAGGAGCCCAGATACGCAGTATTTT

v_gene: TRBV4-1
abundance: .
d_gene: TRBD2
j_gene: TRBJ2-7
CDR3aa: CASSQAAGGTYEQYF
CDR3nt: TGCGCCAGCAGCCAAGCGGCGGGAGGAACCTACGAGCAGTACTTC

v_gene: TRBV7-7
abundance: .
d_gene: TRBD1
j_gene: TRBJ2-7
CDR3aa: CASSLGDRGHEQYF
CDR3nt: TGTGCCAGCAGCTTAGGGGACAGGGGCCACGAGCAGTACTTC

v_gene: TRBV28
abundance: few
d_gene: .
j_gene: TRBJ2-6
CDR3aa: CASSRTSGANVLTF
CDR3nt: TGTGCCAGCAGTCGAACCTCTGGGGCCAACGTCCTGACTTTC

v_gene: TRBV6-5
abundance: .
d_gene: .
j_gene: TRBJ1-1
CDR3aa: CASSQEGVGIYEAFF
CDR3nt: TGTGCCAGCAGCCAAGAGGGGGTGGGGATATATGAAGCTTTCTTT

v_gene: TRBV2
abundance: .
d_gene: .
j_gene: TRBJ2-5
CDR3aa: CAGQGHEETQYF
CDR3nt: TGTGCCGGCCAGGGGCATGAAGAGACCCAGTACTTC

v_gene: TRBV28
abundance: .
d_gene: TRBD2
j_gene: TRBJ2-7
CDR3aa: CASSSTSVYEQYF
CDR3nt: TGTGCCAGCAGTTCAACTAGCGTCTACGAGCAGTACTTC